This is a list of T cell receptor beta chains from one sample in a study of T cell changes during pregnancy in multiple sclerosis. Data came from immunoSEQ multiplex PCR; TCRdb stores just in-frame clones and leaves some out. Seen here are tens of thousands of clones, about 90% observed once, and the top ten hold 0.5%. The sample was CD4+ T cells from peripheral blood mononuclear cells, taken in the third trimester of pregnancy. The source of these receptors is a female donor with multiple sclerosis, enrolled in a pregnancy study. Each CDR3 is given without its conserved first and last residue.

>TRBV4-1|TRBJ2-6
ASSWTSGGPPSGANVLT
>TRBV29-1|TRBJ1-1
SVVFLALVNTEAF
>TRBV20-1|TRBJ2-1
SAPNPSEEF
>TRBV7-6|TRBJ2-3
ASSFSGGGGTDTQY
>TRBV11-2|TRBJ1-5
ASSLGRQASNQPQH
>TRBV14|TRBJ1-1
ASSQETRTGRAF
>TRBV19|TRBJ1-5
ASTMGEYSNQPQH
>TRBV19|TRBJ1-1
AFMTENTEAF
>TRBV10-3|TRBJ1-5
AISGGDQPQH
>TRBV18|TRBJ2-2
ASSTRRETGELF